One and the same sample provided the 2 T cell receptor beta chains below, sequenced in a study of blood T cell repertoires in COVID-19. Measured with immunoSEQ multiplex PCR; TCRdb has only the in-frame clones, and not every one. Here the sample spans about 75,000 clones, more than 70% being singletons. Sequencing input: peripheral blood. The receptors originated from a human donor in a cohort sampled during active COVID-19.

The chain combines TRBV7-9 with TRBJ1-1, with D maybe TRBD1 (5 bases). This CDR3 spans 11 amino acids. The germline CDR1 and CDR2 sequences are SEHNR and FQNEAQ (reference sequence). The V end was cut by 4 bases, the J end by 11 bases, with 11 bases between. The CDR3 DNA reads TGTGCCAGCAGCTCTGACAGTAGGGCTTTCTTT. Residues: CASSSDSRAFF.

This clone was seen only once. The chain joins TRBV7-2 to TRBJ1-2; 8 bases line up with TRBD1. V shed 3 bases, J shed 4 bases, and the junction held 10 bases outside the gene matches. Germline assignment: CDR1 SGHTA and CDR2 FQGNSA. The CDR3 is 16 residues long. The CDR3 spells CASSFGNRGSSYGYTF. For the CDR3, the DNA is TGTGCCAGCAGCTTTGGGAACAGGGGGTCCTCCTATGGCTACACCTTC.